This TCR beta chain was captured in a study of OX40 agonist ivuxolimab in advanced cancers. General study points: Normalized T-cell clonal expansion was also low in a subset of nonresponders. Dosing at 0.1 to 3.0 mg/kg was accompanied by clonal expansion of CD4+ and CD8+ blood T cells by week 6.

Measured with immunoSEQ multiplex PCR; TCRdb has only the in-frame clones, and not every one. The sample has more than 50,000 clones; roughly 85% are singletons. This clone has only a few counts. Its antigen is not known. Germline V gene sequence: CDR1 SEHNR, CDR2 FQNEAQ (reference sequence). This CDR3 is 15 amino acids long. V lost 5 bases, J lost 0 bases, and 14 bases lay in between. This material consisted of CD4+ or CD8+ T cells sorted from blood, taken in a trial of the OX40 agonist ivuxolimab. This TCR was recovered from an adult with an advanced solid tumor such as melanoma, head and neck, liver or kidney cancer. V usage is TRBV7-9 and J usage is TRBJ2-7; D possibly matches TRBD1 or TRBD2 (5 bases each). CDR3 sequence (DNA): TGTGCCAGCAGCGGGGGAACGTCTAGCTCCTACGAGCAGTACTTC. It encodes CASSGGTSSSYEQYF. Filled out from reference TRBV7-9 and TRBJ2-7, the complete variable domain reads DTGVSQNPRHKITKRGQNVTFRCDPISEHNRLYWYRQTLGQGPEFLTYFQNEAQLEKSRLLSDRFSAERPKGSFSTLEIQRTEQGDSAMYLCASSGGTSSSYEQYFGPGTRLTVT.